The rows below give T cell receptor beta chains drawn from one sample of a study of blood T cell repertoires in COVID-19. Method: immunoSEQ multiplex PCR; TCRdb's copy keeps in-frame clones and lacks some. This repertoire shows a few hundred thousand clones, about 84% found once; its top ten account for around 1.5%. Sequences were obtained from peripheral blood. These receptors were collected from a woman in her forties or fifties with acute or convalescent COVID-19. Both conserved end residues are part of each CDR3. Fields, in order: D gene, V gene, J gene, clone size, CDR3 DNA, CDR3 protein. A D gene is named only where the DNA matches it firmly. Rows give clone size only sometimes, using once, few, many, or a class for an expanded clone.

>.|TRBV5-1|TRBJ2-1|.
TGCGCCAGCAGTCAGACTTACAATGAGCAGTTCTTC
CASSQTYNEQFF
>.|TRBV7-9|TRBJ2-7|.
TGTGCCAGCAGCTTAGCTTTGGGGCAGGTGGGCGAGCAGTACTTC
CASSLALGQVGEQYF
>TRBD1|TRBV4-3|TRBJ2-7|.
TGCGCCAGCAGCCAGCAAAGGGGGCAGGACGAGCAGTACTTC
CASSQQRGQDEQYF
>.|TRBV28|TRBJ1-1|.
TGTGCCAGCAGTTTAGTCCCCGGACTCGACGAAGCTTTCTTT
CASSLVPGLDEAFF
>TRBD1|TRBV27|TRBJ1-6|.
TGTGCCAGCAGTCGGGACAGTGCGAGTTATAATTCACCCCTCCACTTT
CASSRDSASYNSPLHF
>TRBD2|TRBV24-1|TRBJ2-5|once
TGTGCCACCAGTGATCGCAGCGGGGGGACGGGGGAGACCCAGTACTTC
CATSDRSGGTGETQYF
>.|TRBV18|TRBJ1-4|.
TGTGCCAGCTCACTCGGGAGGGCTAATGAAAAACTGTTTTTT
CASSLGRANEKLFF
>TRBD2|TRBV6-5|TRBJ2-1|.
TGTGCCAGCGGGCTAGCGGGAGGGTCTGAGCAGTTCTTC
CASGLAGGSEQFF
>.|TRBV10-3|TRBJ1-2|.
TGTGCCACCTCAAGTCGGGTTTCGTCCGGCTACACCTTC
CATSSRVSSGYTF
>TRBD2|TRBV19|TRBJ2-7|.
TGTGCCAGTAGTATAGCAAGCGGGAGTACCTACGAGCAGTACTTC
CASSIASGSTYEQYF
>TRBD1|TRBV19|TRBJ2-7|.
TGTGCCAGTAGTATTGGGACAGGGGTATGGTACGAGCAGTACTTC
CASSIGTGVWYEQYF